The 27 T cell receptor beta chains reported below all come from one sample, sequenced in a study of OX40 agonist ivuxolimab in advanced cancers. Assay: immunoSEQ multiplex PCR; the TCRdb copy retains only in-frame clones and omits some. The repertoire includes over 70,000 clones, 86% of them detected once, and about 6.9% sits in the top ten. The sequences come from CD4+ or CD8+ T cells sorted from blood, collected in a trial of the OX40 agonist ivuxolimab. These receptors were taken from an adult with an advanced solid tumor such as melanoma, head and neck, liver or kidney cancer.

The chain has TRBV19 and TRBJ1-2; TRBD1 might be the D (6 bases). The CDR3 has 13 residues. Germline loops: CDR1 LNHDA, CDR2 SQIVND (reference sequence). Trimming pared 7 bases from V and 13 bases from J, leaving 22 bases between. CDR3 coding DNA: TGTGCCAGTAATTCCATAAGAGGGACACCACCCACCTTC. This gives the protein CASNSIRGTPPTF.

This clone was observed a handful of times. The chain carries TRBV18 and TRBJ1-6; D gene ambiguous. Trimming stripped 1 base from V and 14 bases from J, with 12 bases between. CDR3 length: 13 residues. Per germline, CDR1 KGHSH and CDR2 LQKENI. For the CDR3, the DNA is TGTGCCAGCTCACCACAATCAGGTGATACCCTCCACTTT. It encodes CASSPQSGDTLHF.

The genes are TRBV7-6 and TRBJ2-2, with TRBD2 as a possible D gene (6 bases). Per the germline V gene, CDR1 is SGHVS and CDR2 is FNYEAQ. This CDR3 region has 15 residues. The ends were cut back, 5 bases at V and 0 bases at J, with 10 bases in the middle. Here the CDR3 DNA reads TGTGCCAGCAGCCTCCAGCGGGCGAACACCGGGGAGCTGTTTTTT. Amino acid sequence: CASSLQRANTGELFF.

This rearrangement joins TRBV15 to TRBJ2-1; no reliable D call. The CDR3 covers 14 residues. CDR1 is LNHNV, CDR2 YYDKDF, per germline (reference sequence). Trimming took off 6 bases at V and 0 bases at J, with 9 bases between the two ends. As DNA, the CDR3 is TGTGCCACCAGGACGGGTGGCTCCTACAATGAGCAGTTCTTC. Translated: CATRTGGSYNEQFF.

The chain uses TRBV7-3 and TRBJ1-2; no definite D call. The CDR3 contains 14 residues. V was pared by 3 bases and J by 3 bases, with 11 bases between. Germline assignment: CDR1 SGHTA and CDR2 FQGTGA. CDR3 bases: TGTGCCAGCAGCTTGAGCGGAGGCGACTATGGCTACACCTTC. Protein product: CASSLSGGDYGYTF. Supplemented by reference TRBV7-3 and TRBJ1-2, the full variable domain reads GAGVSQTPSNKVTEKGKYVELRCDPISGHTALYWYRQSLGQGPEFLIYFQGTGAADDSGLPNDRFFAVRPEGSVSTLKIQRTERGDSAVYLCASSLSGGDYGYTFGSGTRLTVV.

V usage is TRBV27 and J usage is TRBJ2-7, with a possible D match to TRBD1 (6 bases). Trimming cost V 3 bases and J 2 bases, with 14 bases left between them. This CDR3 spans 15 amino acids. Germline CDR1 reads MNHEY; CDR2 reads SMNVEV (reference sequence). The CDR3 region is CASSLRTELAYEQYF. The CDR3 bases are TGTGCCAGCAGTTTGAGGACAGAGTTAGCCTACGAGCAGTACTTC.

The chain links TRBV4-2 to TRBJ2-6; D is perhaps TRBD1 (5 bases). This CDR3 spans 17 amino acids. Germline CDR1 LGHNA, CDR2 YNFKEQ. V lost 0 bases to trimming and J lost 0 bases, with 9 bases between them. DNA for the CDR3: TGTGCCAGCAGCCAAGACCACGACAGCTCTGGGGCCAACGTCCTGACTTTC. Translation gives CASSQDHDSSGANVLTF.

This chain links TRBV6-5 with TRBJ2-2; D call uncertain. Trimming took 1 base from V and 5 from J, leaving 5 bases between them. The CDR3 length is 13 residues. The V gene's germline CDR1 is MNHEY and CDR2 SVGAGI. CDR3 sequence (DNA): TGTGCCAGCAGTTACTTGCTAACCGGGGAGCTGTTTTTT. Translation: CASSYLLTGELFF.

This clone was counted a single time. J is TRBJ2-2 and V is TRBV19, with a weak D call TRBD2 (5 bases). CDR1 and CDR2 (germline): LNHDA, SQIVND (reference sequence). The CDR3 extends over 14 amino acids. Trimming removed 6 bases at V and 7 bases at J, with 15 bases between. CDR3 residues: CASSSGRRNGELFF. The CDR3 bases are TGTGCCAGTAGCTCGGGAAGAAGGAACGGGGAGCTGTTTTTT.

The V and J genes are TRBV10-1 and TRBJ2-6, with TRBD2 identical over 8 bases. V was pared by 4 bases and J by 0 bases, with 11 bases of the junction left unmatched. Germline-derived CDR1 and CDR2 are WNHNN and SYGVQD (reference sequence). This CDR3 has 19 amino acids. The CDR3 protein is CASSVHERGFYSGANVLTF. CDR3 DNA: TGCGCCAGCAGTGTCCATGAGCGGGGGTTCTACTCTGGGGCCAACGTCCTGACTTTC.

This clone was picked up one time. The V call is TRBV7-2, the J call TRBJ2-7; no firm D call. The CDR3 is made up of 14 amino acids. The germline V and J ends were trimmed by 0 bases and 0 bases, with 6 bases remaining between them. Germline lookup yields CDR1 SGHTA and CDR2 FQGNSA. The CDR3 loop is CASSLAGTSYEQYF. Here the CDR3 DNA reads TGTGCCAGCAGCTTAGCGGGAACCTCCTACGAGCAGTACTTC.

CDR3 protein: CASSLAGSARLTYEQYF. The CDR3 DNA reads TGCGCCAGCAGCTTGGCCGGTAGCGCCCGCCTTACCTACGAGCAGTACTTC. The chain combines TRBV5-1 with TRBJ2-7; D may be TRBD2 (5 bases). This CDR3 is built from 17 residues. Between the trimmed V and J ends, which lost 0 bases and 2 bases, there was a span of 18 bases. The germline gives CDR1 SGHRS, CDR2 YFSETQ.

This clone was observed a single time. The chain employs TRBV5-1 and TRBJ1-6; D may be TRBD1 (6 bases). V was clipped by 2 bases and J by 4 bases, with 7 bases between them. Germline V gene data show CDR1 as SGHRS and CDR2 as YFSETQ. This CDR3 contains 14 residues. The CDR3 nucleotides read TGCGCCAGCAGCTTTACAGGGTATAATTCACCCCTCCACTTT. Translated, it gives CASSFTGYNSPLHF. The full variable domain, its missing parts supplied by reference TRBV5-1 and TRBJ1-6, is KAGVTQTPRYLIKTRGQQVTLSCSPISGHRSVSWYQQTPGQGLQFLFEYFSETQRNKGNFPGRFSGRQFSNSRSEMNVSTLELGDSALYLCASSFTGYNSPLHFGNGTRLTVT.

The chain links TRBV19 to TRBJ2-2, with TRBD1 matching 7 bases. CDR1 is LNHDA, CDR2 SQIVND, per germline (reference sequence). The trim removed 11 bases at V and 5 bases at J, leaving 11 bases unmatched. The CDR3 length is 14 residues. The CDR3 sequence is CASRGRGRTGELFF. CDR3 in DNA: TGTGCCTCCCGGGGCAGGGGGAGAACCGGGGAGCTGTTTTTT.

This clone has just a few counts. This CDR3 is CASSGDPGLAGGRPDTQYF. For the CDR3, the DNA is TGTGCCAGCAGCGGTGATCCGGGACTAGCGGGGGGGCGGCCAGATACGCAGTATTTT. V usage is TRBV7-9 and J usage is TRBJ2-3, with 16 bases that match TRBD2. CDR3 size: 19 residues. Germline lookup yields CDR1 SEHNR and CDR2 FQNEAQ (reference sequence). V lost 5 bases to trimming and J lost 4 bases; unmatched junction nucleotides: 12.

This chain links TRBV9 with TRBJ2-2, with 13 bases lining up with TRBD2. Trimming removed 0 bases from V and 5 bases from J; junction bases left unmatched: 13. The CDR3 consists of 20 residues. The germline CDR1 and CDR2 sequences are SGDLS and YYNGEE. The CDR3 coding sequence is TGTGCCAGCAGCGTAGAACTAGCGGGGGGGCCTAACACAAGGACCGGGGAGCTGTTTTTT. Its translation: CASSVELAGGPNTRTGELFF. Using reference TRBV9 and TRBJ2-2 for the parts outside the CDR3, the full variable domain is DSGVTQTPKHLITATGQRVTLRCSPRSGDLSVYWYQQSLDQGLQFLIQYYNGEERAKGNILERFSAQQFPDLHSELNLSSLELGDSALYFCASSVELAGGPNTRTGELFFGEGSRLTVL.

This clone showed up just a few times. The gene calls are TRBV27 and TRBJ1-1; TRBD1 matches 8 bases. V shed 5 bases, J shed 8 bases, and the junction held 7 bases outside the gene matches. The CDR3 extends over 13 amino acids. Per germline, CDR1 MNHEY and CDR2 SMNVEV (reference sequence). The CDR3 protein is CASSPRDRIEAFF. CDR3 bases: TGTGCCAGCAGTCCAAGGGACAGGATAGAAGCTTTCTTT.

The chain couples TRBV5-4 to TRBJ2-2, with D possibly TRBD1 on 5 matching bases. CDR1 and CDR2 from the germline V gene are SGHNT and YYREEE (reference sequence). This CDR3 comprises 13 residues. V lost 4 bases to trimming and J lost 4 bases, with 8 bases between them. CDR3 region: CASSPTATGELFF. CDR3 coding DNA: TGTGCCAGCAGCCCGACAGCCACCGGGGAGCTGTTTTTT.

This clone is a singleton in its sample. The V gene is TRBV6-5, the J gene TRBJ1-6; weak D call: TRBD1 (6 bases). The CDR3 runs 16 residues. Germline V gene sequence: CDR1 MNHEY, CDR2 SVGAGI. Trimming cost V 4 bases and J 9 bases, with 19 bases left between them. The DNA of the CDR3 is TGTGCCAGCAGTTTGGGATCCAGGGGATTCGGTTCACCCCTCCACTTT. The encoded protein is CASSLGSRGFGSPLHF.

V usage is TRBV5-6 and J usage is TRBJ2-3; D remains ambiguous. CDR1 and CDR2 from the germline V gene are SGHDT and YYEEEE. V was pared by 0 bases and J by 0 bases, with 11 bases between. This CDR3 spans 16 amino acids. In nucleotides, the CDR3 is TGTGCCAGCAGCTTGGCGGACCGAACAAGCACAGATACGCAGTATTTT. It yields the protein CASSLADRTSTDTQYF.

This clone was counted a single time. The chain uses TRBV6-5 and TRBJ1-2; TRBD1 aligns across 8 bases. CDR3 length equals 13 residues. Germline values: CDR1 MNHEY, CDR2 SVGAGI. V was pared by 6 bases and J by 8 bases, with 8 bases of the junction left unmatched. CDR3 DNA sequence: TGTGCCAGCAGCCAGGACAGGGCAAGAGGCTACACCTTC. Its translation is CASSQDRARGYTF.

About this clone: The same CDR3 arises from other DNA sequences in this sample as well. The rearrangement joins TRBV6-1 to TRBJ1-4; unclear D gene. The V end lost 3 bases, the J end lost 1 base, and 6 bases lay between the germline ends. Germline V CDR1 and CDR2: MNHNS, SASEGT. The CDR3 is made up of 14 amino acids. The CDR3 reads CASSEGGTNEKLFF. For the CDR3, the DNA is TGTGCCAGCAGTGAGGGTGGAACTAATGAAAAACTGTTTTTT.

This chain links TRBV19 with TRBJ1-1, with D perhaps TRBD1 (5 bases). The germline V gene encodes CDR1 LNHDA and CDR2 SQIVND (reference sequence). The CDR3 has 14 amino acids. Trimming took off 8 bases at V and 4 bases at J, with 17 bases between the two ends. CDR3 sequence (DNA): TGTGCCAGTCAGGACACAGGACGTAGCACTGAAGCTTTCTTT. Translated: CASQDTGRSTEAFF.

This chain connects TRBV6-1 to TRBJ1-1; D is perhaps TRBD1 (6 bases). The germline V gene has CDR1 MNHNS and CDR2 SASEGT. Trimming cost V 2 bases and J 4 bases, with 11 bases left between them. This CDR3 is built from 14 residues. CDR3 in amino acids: CASSEPGAPTEAFF. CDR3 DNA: TGTGCCAGCAGTGAACCGGGGGCGCCCACTGAAGCTTTCTTT.

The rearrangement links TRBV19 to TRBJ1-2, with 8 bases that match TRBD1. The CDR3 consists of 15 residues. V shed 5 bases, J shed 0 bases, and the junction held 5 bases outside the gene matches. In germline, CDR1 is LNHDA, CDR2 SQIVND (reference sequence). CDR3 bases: TGTGCCAGTAGTGCTACAGGGGGAGCTAACTATGGCTACACCTTC. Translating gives CASSATGGANYGYTF.

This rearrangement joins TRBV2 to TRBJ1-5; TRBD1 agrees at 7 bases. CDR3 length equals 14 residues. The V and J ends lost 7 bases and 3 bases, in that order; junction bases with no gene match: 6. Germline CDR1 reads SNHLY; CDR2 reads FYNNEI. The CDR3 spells CASKGTAANQPQHF. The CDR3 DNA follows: TGTGCCAGCAAGGGGACAGCGGCCAATCAGCCCCAGCATTTT.

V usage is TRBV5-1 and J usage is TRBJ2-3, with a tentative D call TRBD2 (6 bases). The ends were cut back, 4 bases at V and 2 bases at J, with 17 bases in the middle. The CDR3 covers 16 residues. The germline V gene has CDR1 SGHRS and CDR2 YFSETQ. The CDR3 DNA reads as TGCGCCAGCAGCCCTGGTGGGCGGGGTCCCACAGATACGCAGTATTTT. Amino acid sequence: CASSPGGRGPTDTQYF.